These 21 T cell receptor beta chains came from one sample sequenced in a study of regulatory T cells in long-lasting Graves disease (dated by TCRdb to the early 2020s). This sample's time point label indicates: persistent/refractory GD, antithyroid drugs over 5 years with positive TRAb. For both TCR sequencing and RNA sequencing, RNA was extracted from PBMCs in TRIzol. The library relied on multiplex PCR. Sequencing was performed on an Illumina HiSeq 4000. TCR beta libraries were built with iRepertoire HTBI primers and Arm-PCR amplification of CDR3 regions. TCRdb reworked the public reads: Q25 trimming with fastp, MiXCR clone assembly, productive beta chains retained. One record per CDR3 amino acid sequence lists the most common genes and DNA. The sample has 450,000 or so distinct CDR3 sequences on record, around a fifth of them singletons. 13% of the sample rests with the top ten. This material consisted of peripheral blood mononuclear cells (PBMCs), taken when the disease was refractory, from a patient treated with antithyroid drugs. The receptor source for this set is a female donor with Graves disease.

The rearrangement uses TRBV3-1 and TRBJ1-1; no clear D gene. Per germline, CDR1 LGHDT and CDR2 YNNKEL (reference sequence). This CDR3 comprises 14 residues. V was trimmed by 0 bases and J by 5 bases, leaving 10 bases between them. The CDR3, as DNA: TGTGCCAGCAGCCAAGAAGTGGGCTGGACTGAAGCTTTCTTT. It encodes CASSQEVGWTEAFF.

The chain links TRBV10-3 to TRBJ1-1; D uncertain. The CDR3 extends over 14 amino acids. Germline lookup yields CDR1 ENHRY and CDR2 SYGVKD. Between the trimmed V and J ends, which lost 10 bases and 1 base, there was a span of 16 bases. The CDR3 here is CATLPRQENTEAFF. In DNA, the CDR3 is TGTGCCACCCTCCCCCGGCAGGAGAACACTGAAGCTTTCTTT.

The chain employs TRBV3-1 and TRBJ2-7; D is possibly TRBD2 (6 bases). Trimming removed 0 bases from V and 4 bases from J, with 13 bases in between. From germline, CDR1 is LGHDT and CDR2 YNNKEL (reference sequence). CDR3 length: 15 residues. The CDR3 coding sequence is TGTGCCAGCAGCCAAGATCCTACGGGACTTTACGAGCAGTACTTC. It specifies CASSQDPTGLYEQYF.

The chain recombines TRBV19 with TRBJ2-4; perhaps TRBD1 as D (6 bases). Between the trimmed V and J ends, which lost 11 bases and 13 bases, there was a span of 21 bases. Looked up from germline, CDR1 is LNHDA and CDR2 is SQIVND (reference sequence). This CDR3 is built from 12 residues. The CDR3 coding sequence is TGTGCCGCCCGGGACACGGATGTCTTACAGTACTTC. Translated, it gives CAARDTDVLQYF.

The chain carries TRBV6-2 or TRBV6-3 and TRBJ2-1; the D is unclear. Per germline, CDR1 MNHEY and CDR2 SVGEGT. The CDR3 contains 12 residues. With 5 bases removed from V and 9 bases from J, the gap between germline ends came to 11 bases. CDR3 sequence reads: CASSGLIREQFF. CDR3 bases: TGTGCCAGCAGTGGGCTTATTCGTGAGCAGTTCTTC.

The table lists this clonotype with many counts. J is TRBJ1-4 and V is TRBV12-3 or TRBV12-4; D might be TRBD1 (6 bases). This CDR3 is built from 15 residues. V lost 2 bases, J lost 8 bases, and 15 bases lay in between. This chain's CDR3 is CASSLKQGGDEKLFF. CDR3 nucleotide sequence: TGTGCCAGCAGTTTAAAACAGGGAGGGGACGAAAAACTGTTTTTT.

The rearrangement uses TRBV7-9 and TRBJ1-5, with unresolved D. Germline assignment: CDR1 SEHNR and CDR2 FQNEAQ (reference sequence). The V end lost 0 bases, the J end lost 7 bases, and 7 bases lay between the germline ends. The CDR3 contains 13 residues. This CDR3 is CASSLALEQPQHF. As DNA, the CDR3 is TGTGCCAGCAGCTTAGCGTTAGAACAGCCCCAGCATTTT.

This rearrangement joins TRBV7-9 to TRBJ2-5; 14 positions agree with TRBD2. The germline gives CDR1 SEHNR, CDR2 FQNEAQ (reference sequence). Trimming at V came to 8 bases and at J to 4 bases, leaving 9 bases not matched to a gene. The CDR3 totals 16 residues. The CDR3 loop is CASGTSGSLVRETQYF. The CDR3 nucleotides read TGTGCCAGCGGGACTAGCGGGAGTTTGGTGAGAGAGACCCAGTACTTC.

This clonotype was found many times. The chain has TRBV7-8 and TRBJ2-6; D may correspond to TRBD1 or TRBD2 (7 bases each). The CDR3 runs to 19 residues. The germline V gene encodes CDR1 SGHVS and CDR2 FQNEAQ. Deletions cut 1 base from V and 0 bases from J, with 16 bases between. The CDR3 here is CASSLGVSGDSSGANVLTF. The CDR3 DNA reads as TGTGCCAGCAGCTTAGGTGTGAGCGGGGACAGCTCTGGGGCCAACGTCCTGACTTTC.

This clonotype was recorded a few times. The chain is built from TRBV20-1 and TRBJ1-6; D is unresolved. V was clipped by 0 bases and J by 7 bases, with 16 bases between them. Germline CDR1 DFQATT, CDR2 SNEGSKA (reference sequence). The CDR3 has 16 residues. The CDR3 region has the DNA TGCAGTGCTAGAGAAGTCGGACTAGGGAGAAATTCACCCCTCCACTTT. Protein sequence: CSAREVGLGRNSPLHF.

This clonotype was counted many times. V and J are TRBV19 and TRBJ2-4; a weak D match, TRBD2 (6 bases). Deletions cut 5 bases from V and 0 bases from J, with 17 bases between. Germline V gene data show CDR1 as LNHDA and CDR2 as SQIVND (reference sequence). The CDR3 runs to 17 residues. CDR3 protein: CASSVRREPLAKNIQYF. The DNA for the CDR3 is TGTGCCAGTAGTGTGCGACGGGAGCCACTAGCCAAAAACATTCAGTACTTC.

This clonotype has at least ten counts. The chain uses TRBV6-1 and TRBJ1-5, with 10 bases identical to TRBD1. CDR3 size: 17 residues. Germline values: CDR1 MNHNS, CDR2 SASEGT. V gave up 9 bases and J gave up 1 base; unmatched junction bases: 12. DNA for the CDR3: TGTGCCAGTTCCGGGACAGGGGAGTCTTTCAGCAATCAGCCCCAGCATTTT. Translating it yields CASSGTGESFSNQPQHF.

This clonotype was found a few times. The chain has TRBV19 and TRBJ1-5; D call uncertain. CDR1 is LNHDA and CDR2 is SQIVND in the germline V gene (reference sequence). There are 14 residues in the CDR3. V gave up 8 bases and J gave up 4 bases, with 15 bases separating them. In DNA form, the CDR3 reads TGTGCCAGTGACGAGGGAGGCGGAAATCAGCCCCAGCATTTT. It yields the protein CASDEGGGNQPQHF.

This clonotype was observed a few times. A much larger clone differs by one base, so this may be a read error. This sequence joins TRBV30 and TRBJ2-5, with 8 bases that match TRBD2. Looked up from germline, CDR1 is GTSNPN and CDR2 is SVGIG (reference sequence). With 4 bases clipped from V and 7 bases from J, the junction kept 2 bases outside the gene matches. The CDR3 has 11 amino acids. The CDR3 DNA follows: TGTGCCTGGACTAGCGGGCGGACCCAGTACTTC. Its protein is CAWTSGRTQYF.

J is TRBJ2-7 and V is TRBV20-1; 10 bases are shared with TRBD1. V lost 5 bases to trimming and J lost 3 bases; unmatched junction nucleotides: 7. This CDR3 spans 14 amino acids. CDR1 is DFQATT, CDR2 SNEGSKA, per germline (reference sequence). The DNA for the CDR3 is TGCAGTGCTTCCCGGGACAGGGGCATCTACGAGCAGTACTTC. Protein: CSASRDRGIYEQYF.

This clonotype was seen at least ten times. This chain connects TRBV28 to TRBJ1-4, with 7 bases aligning to TRBD1. The CDR3 sequence is 15 residues long. J lost 4 bases, V lost 6 bases, and 8 bases had no gene match. Germline V gene sequence: CDR1 MDHEN, CDR2 SYDVKM. As DNA, the CDR3 is TGTGCCAGCAGCGAAGGGGACAGCGATAATGAAAAACTGTTTTTT. It codes for CASSEGDSDNEKLFF.

Remarks on this clonotype: The CDR3 carries no conserved terminal phenylalanine or tryptophan, so it likely arises from a read error. The V gene is TRBV6-1, the J gene TRBJ2-5, with D perhaps being TRBD1 or TRBD2 (5 bases each). Germline loops: CDR1 MNHNS, CDR2 SASEGT. Trimming left V 8 bases short and J 2 bases short, with 12 bases between. There are 13 residues in the CDR3. The CDR3 protein is CASYRGPQETQYL. The CDR3 DNA reads as TGTGCCAGCTACCGGGGCCCGCAAGAGACCCAGTACCTC.

This clonotype has just a few counts. V and J are TRBV20-1 and TRBJ2-7; tentative D call: TRBD2 (6 bases). CDR3 length equals 16 residues. CDR1 is DFQATT, CDR2 SNEGSKA, per germline (reference sequence). V lost 1 base, J lost 2 bases, and 18 bases lay in between. CDR3 sequence (DNA): TGCAGTGCTAGAGCGAAGGGACTTCCCATAACCTACGAGCAGTACTTC. It yields the protein CSARAKGLPITYEQYF.

Many counts were recorded for this clonotype. The rearrangement uses TRBV6-1 and TRBJ1-1; D not certain. Looked up from germline, CDR1 is MNHNS and CDR2 is SASEGT. The V end lost 7 bases, the J end lost 4 bases, and 16 bases lay between the germline ends. This CDR3 has 14 residues. CDR3 coding DNA: TGTGCCAGCAAACACGGTGGGAGGGCCACTGAAGCTTTCTTT. It codes for CASKHGGRATEAFF.

This CDR3 reads CASSTAAGGLYEQYF. CDR3 coding DNA: TGTGCCAGTAGTACCGCGGCAGGGGGCTTGTACGAGCAGTACTTC. This chain uses TRBV19 with TRBJ2-7; 8 bases agree with TRBD1. CDR1 and CDR2 (germline): LNHDA, SQIVND (reference sequence). The CDR3 is 15 amino acids. Trimming took 4 bases from V and 4 from J; bases not matched to a gene: 9.

This clonotype was counted at least ten times. The gene calls are TRBV6-1 and TRBJ1-2; possible D gene TRBD1, 5 bases. The CDR3 loop spans 14 amino acids. The germline CDR1 and CDR2 sequences are MNHNS and SASEGT. Trimming removed 5 bases at V and 6 bases at J, with 16 bases between. CDR3 residues: CASSQPGTINGYTF. DNA for the CDR3: TGTGCCAGCAGTCAACCCGGGACGATCAATGGCTACACCTTC.